The T cell receptor (beta chain) described here comes from a study of technical replicates of blood from a handful of donors. The CDR3 runs to 16 residues. Germline V gene lookup returns CDR1 MNHEY and CDR2 SMNVEV (reference sequence). V lost 5 bases, J lost 7 bases, and 13 bases stayed unmatched. Clones were sequenced by immunoSEQ multiplex PCR, and TCRdb holds only the in-frame ones, with some missing. The data hold more than 65,000 clones, with roughly 89% observed a single time. The sample was T cells isolated from PBMCs. The TCR originated in a human donor in good health. The chain couples TRBV27 to TRBJ2-1, with 8 bases that match TRBD2. The CDR3 nucleotides read TGTGCCAGCAGTGGAGGGTCGGGACTAGGGAGGAATGAGCAGTTCTTC. Its translation: CASSGGSGLGRNEQFF.